Reported below is one T cell receptor (beta chain). The data were taken from a study of CD8 T cells in ankylosing spondylitis. This CDR3 is built from 15 residues. J was trimmed by 2 bases and V by 3 bases; bases with no gene match: 7. Germline CDR1 and CDR2: SGDLS and YYNGEE. TCRdb reprocessed the 5' RACE reads via MiXCR and lists one record per CDR3 protein. In the table there are some 200,000 distinct CDR3 sequences, about 13% of which are singletons. The clonotype comes from a male donor with ankylosing spondylitis or in good health (not recorded which). Sequencing was carried out using blood, either unsorted or a sorted T cell fraction (not recorded which). The chain carries TRBV9 and TRBJ1-2; 7 nucleotides agree with TRBD1. CDR3 region: CASSAGTEGNYGYTF. The CDR3 bases are TGTGCCAGCAGCGCTGGGACAGAGGGAAACTATGGCTACACCTTC.